This T cell receptor beta chain is from a study of blood T cell repertoires in COVID-19. Study details: Material from acute and convalescent COVID-19 was sourced from the United States, Italy and Spain.

This clone was seen once. Germline values: CDR1 MNHEY, CDR2 SVGEGT. The CDR3 contains 12 residues. Trimming left V 0 bases short and J 5 bases short, with 3 bases between. Clones were read by immunoSEQ multiplex PCR, and TCRdb kept only the in-frame ones, dropping some. The data contain approximately 160,000 clones, 90% to 95% of them seen just once; the ten biggest clones take up approximately 0.56%. Sequenced input: peripheral blood. This chain links TRBV6-2 or TRBV6-3 with TRBJ2-3; D gene uncertain. This sequence originates from a man between 45 and 60 years old with acute or convalescent COVID-19. As DNA, the CDR3 is TGTGCCAGCAGTTACTCCAAAGATACGCAGTATTTT. Translated, it gives CASSYSKDTQYF.